This T cell receptor (beta chain) was captured by sequencing in a study of blood T cell repertoires in COVID-19. Sequenced by immunoSEQ multiplex PCR; TCRdb stores in-frame clones only, minus some. This sample has some 220,000 clones, with 84% found just once. The germline V gene has CDR1 LGHNA and CDR2 YSLEER. This CDR3 has 17 residues. With 3 bases removed from V and 0 bases from J, the gap between germline ends came to 14 bases. This clone was detected once. The genes are TRBV4-3 and TRBJ1-4; tentatively, D is TRBD1 (5 bases). What was sequenced was peripheral blood. This sequence originates from a man in his fifties with active or convalescent COVID-19. CDR3 nucleotides: TGCGCCAGCAGCCAGAGCCCCCGGGGGGCAACTAATGAAAAACTGTTTTTT. It specifies CASSQSPRGATNEKLFF.